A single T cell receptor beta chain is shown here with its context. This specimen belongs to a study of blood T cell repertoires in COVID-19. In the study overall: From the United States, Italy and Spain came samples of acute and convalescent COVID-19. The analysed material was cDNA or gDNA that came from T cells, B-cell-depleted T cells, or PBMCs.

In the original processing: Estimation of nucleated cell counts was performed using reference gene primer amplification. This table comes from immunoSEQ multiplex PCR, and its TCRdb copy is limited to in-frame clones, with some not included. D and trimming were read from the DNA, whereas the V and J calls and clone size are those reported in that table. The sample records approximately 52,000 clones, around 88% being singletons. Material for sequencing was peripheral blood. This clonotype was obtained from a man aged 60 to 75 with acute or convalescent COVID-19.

CDR3 in DNA: TGTGCCAGCACATCAACAGGGGCGCCCCTCCACTTT. It codes for CASTSTGAPLHF. The chain combines TRBV27 with TRBJ1-6; 7 bases agree with TRBD1. The CDR3 is 12 residues long. Unmatched junction bases numbered 7, after V lost 7 bases and J lost 13 bases. Germline CDR1 is MNHEY and CDR2 is SMNVEV (reference sequence).